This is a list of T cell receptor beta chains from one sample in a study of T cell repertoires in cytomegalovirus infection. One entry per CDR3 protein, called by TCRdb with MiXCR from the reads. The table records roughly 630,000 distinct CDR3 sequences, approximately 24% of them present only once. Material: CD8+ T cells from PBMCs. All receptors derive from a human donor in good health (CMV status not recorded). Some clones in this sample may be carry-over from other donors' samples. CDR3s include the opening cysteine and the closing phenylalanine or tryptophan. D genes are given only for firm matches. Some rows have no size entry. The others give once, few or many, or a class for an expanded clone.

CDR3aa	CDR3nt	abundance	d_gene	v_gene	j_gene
CASSYSKYGTSGPYNEQFF	TGTGCCAGCAGTTACTCGAAGTACGGGACTAGCGGTCCCTACAATGAGCAGTTCTTC	few	TRBD2	TRBV6-2/TRBV6-3	TRBJ2-1
CSAITFSGGFYNEQFF	TGCAGTGCAATTACCTTTAGCGGGGGCTTTTACAATGAGCAGTTCTTC	few	TRBD2	TRBV20-1	TRBJ2-1
CASSYSRGQGAYTGELFF	TGTGCCAGCAGTTACTCGAGAGGGCAGGGGGCTTACACCGGGGAGCTGTTTTTT	few	TRBD1	TRBV6-5	TRBJ2-2
CASSHSMGEQFF	TGCGCCAGCAGCCATTCCATGGGTGAGCAGTTCTTC	few	NA	TRBV4-1	TRBJ2-1
CASSLSRVLGVRLTGELFF	TGTGCCAGCAGTCTCTCCCGCGTTTTGGGGGTGAGGCTCACCGGGGAGCTGTTTTTT	NA	NA	TRBV28	TRBJ2-2
CASSLRFDRSDTQYF	TGTGCCAGCAGCTTGAGATTCGACCGCTCAGATACGCAGTATTTT	few	NA	TRBV5-6	TRBJ2-3
CASSPGQIEAFF	TGTGCCAGCAGCCCCGGACAGATCGAAGCTTTCTTT	many	NA	TRBV7-9	TRBJ1-1
CASSSLTGTAKDTQYF	TGTGCCAGCAGTTCCCTCACCGGGACAGCAAAAGATACGCAGTATTTT	NA	TRBD1	TRBV5-5	TRBJ2-3
CASSLLGANVLTF	TGTGCCAGCAGTCTCCTCGGGGCCAACGTCCTGACTTTC	NA	NA	TRBV6-2/TRBV6-3	TRBJ2-6
CASSFGTENSPLHF	TGTGCCAGCAGTTTTGGGACAGAAAATTCACCCCTCCACTTT	once	TRBD1	TRBV27	TRBJ1-6
CSVEGGVAGNTIYF	TGCAGCGTTGAGGGGGGGGTAGCTGGAAACACCATATATTTT	NA	NA	TRBV29-1	TRBJ1-3
CASSLLYTGENTEAFF	TGTGCCAGCAGTTTGTTATATACAGGGGAGAACACTGAAGCTTTCTTT	few	TRBD1	TRBV27	TRBJ1-1
CATSRDTGSGTEAFF	TGTGCCACCAGCAGAGATACGGGGAGCGGCACTGAAGCTTTCTTT	NA	NA	TRBV15	TRBJ1-1
CASSSLGLGPQHF	TGTGCCAGCAGCAGTTTAGGCCTTGGGCCCCAGCATTTT	many	NA	TRBV12-3/TRBV12-4	TRBJ1-5